The 32 T cell receptor beta chains presented below share a single source sample, sequenced in a study of somatic mutations in cytotoxic T cells in rheumatoid arthritis. Produced via immunoSEQ multiplex PCR; TCRdb's table is partial and in-frame only. The sample lists about a thousand clones, about four fifths occurring once. The specimen sequenced was CD8+ T cells sorted from blood. Receptor source: a woman in her sixties or seventies with rheumatoid arthritis.

The chain combines TRBV7-9 with TRBJ2-7; D remains ambiguous. V gave up 3 bases and J gave up 5 bases, with 11 bases separating them. This CDR3 is 13 amino acids long. In germline, CDR1 is SEHNR, CDR2 FQNEAQ (reference sequence). The CDR3 sequence is CASSFVGFNEQYF. The CDR3 bases are TGTGCCAGCAGCTTTGTCGGGTTCAACGAGCAGTACTTC.

The gene calls are TRBV4-1 and TRBJ1-2; 8 nucleotides align to TRBD1. The trim removed 2 bases at V and 4 bases at J, leaving 3 bases unmatched. Germline CDR1 MGHRA, CDR2 YSYEKL. The length of the CDR3 is 14 residues. The CDR3 region is CASSQYDRGYGYTF. The CDR3 region has the DNA TGCGCCAGCAGCCAATATGACAGGGGCTATGGCTACACCTTC.

This CDR3 reads CASSPTHSLGAGELFF. As DNA, the CDR3 is TGTGCCAGCAGCCCTACACACTCACTAGGTGCCGGGGAGCTGTTTTTT. The chain joins TRBV7-3 to TRBJ2-2; TRBD2 is a possible D gene (5 bases). Trimming pared 5 bases from V and 6 bases from J, leaving 19 bases between. Germline CDR1 reads SGHTA; CDR2 reads FQGTGA. This CDR3 comprises 16 residues.

The chain has TRBV27 and TRBJ2-5; 11 nucleotides align to TRBD2. Germline lookup yields CDR1 MNHEY and CDR2 SMNVEV (reference sequence). The trim removed 5 bases at V and 5 bases at J, leaving 4 bases unmatched. This CDR3 has 14 amino acids. The CDR3 coding sequence is TGTGCCAGCAGTACTAGCGGGGGAGGGGAGACCCAGTACTTC. It yields the protein CASSTSGGGETQYF.

This rearrangement joins TRBV11-3 to TRBJ1-5, with D uncertain. The CDR3 consists of 16 residues. In germline, CDR1 is SGHNT, CDR2 YENEEA. Trimming took 1 base from V and 0 from J, leaving 10 bases between them. The CDR3 reads CASSLGPYYSNQPQHF. CDR3 in DNA: TGTGCCAGCAGCTTAGGGCCCTACTATAGCAATCAGCCCCAGCATTTT.

The chain is built from TRBV11-3 and TRBJ2-1; TRBD2 might be the D (5 bases). In germline, CDR1 is SGHNT, CDR2 YENEEA. The CDR3 runs to 18 residues. With 0 bases removed from V and 10 bases from J, the gap between germline ends came to 25 bases. The CDR3 DNA is TGTGCCAGCAGCTTAGATCCTCTCGCCCCGGGGTCATACGGGGAGCAGTTCTTC. This encodes CASSLDPLAPGSYGEQFF.

Sample share makes this clone large (0.1 to 1%). The chain couples TRBV12-5 to TRBJ1-2; 8 bases are a match to TRBD1. The CDR3 consists of 15 residues. Trimming at V came to 3 bases and at J to 4 bases, leaving 7 bases not matched to a gene. Germline lookup yields CDR1 LGHNT and CDR2 FRNRAP. Written as DNA, the CDR3 is TGTGCTAGTGGTTTCTCCGCAGGGGGCCCCTATGGCTACACCTTC. This codes for CASGFSAGGPYGYTF.

The chain's CDR3 is CASSPLGQGVTGELFF. The CDR3, as DNA: TGCGCCAGCAGCCCCTTAGGACAGGGTGTTACCGGGGAGCTGTTTTTT. The chain has TRBV4-1 and TRBJ2-2; 8 nucleotides match TRBD1. The V gene's germline CDR1 is MGHRA and CDR2 YSYEKL. CDR3 length: 16 residues. J was trimmed by 5 bases and V by 4 bases; bases with no gene match: 9.

The chain combines TRBV25-1 with TRBJ1-1, with TRBD1 as a possible D gene (6 bases). CDR1 and CDR2 from the germline V gene are MGHDK and SYGVNS. The CDR3 spans 13 residues. V was clipped by 7 bases and J by 0 bases, with 9 bases between them. The CDR3 spells CASNQGLNTEAFF. Here the CDR3 DNA reads TGTGCCAGCAACCAGGGGTTGAACACTGAAGCTTTCTTT.

The chain carries TRBV7-2 and TRBJ1-1, with 7 bases lining up with TRBD1. Germline V CDR1 and CDR2: SGHTA, FQGNSA. The CDR3 runs 15 residues. Losses at the gene ends were 2 bases for V and 2 bases for J; bases not matched to a gene: 5. The CDR3 sequence is CASSLIYRGNTEAFF. The CDR3 DNA follows: TGTGCCAGCAGCTTAATTTACAGGGGTAACACTGAAGCTTTCTTT.

The chain links TRBV27 to TRBJ1-4; 8 nucleotides align to TRBD1. Losses at the gene ends were 6 bases for V and 7 bases for J; bases not matched to a gene: 7. Germline loops: CDR1 MNHEY, CDR2 SMNVEV (reference sequence). The CDR3 extends over 14 amino acids. In nucleotides, the CDR3 is TGTGCCAGCAGGTCCGGCGACAGGGGTGAAAAACTGTTTTTT. It specifies CASRSGDRGEKLFF.

In its sample, this clone was seen once. The chain is built from TRBV1 and TRBJ1-1. TRBV1 represents a pseudogene. The CDR3 runs 14 residues. The CDR3 DNA sequence: TGCACCAGCAGCCGCCAGAGGGTGAACACTGAAGCTTTCTTT. Translation gives CTSSRQRVNTEAFF.

The chain combines TRBV6-4 with TRBJ2-3; 10 bases align to TRBD1. The germline V gene has CDR1 MRHNA and CDR2 SNTAGT. After removal of 8 bases from V and 2 bases from J, the junction contained 1 base not matched to a gene. The CDR3 is 13 residues long. CDR3 in amino acids: CASGQGDTDTQYF. The CDR3 region has the DNA TGTGCCAGCGGACAGGGGGACACAGATACGCAGTATTTT.

The rearrangement uses TRBV5-1 and TRBJ2-7; TRBD1 agrees at 8 bases. The junction had 14 bases not matched to a gene; V was cut back by 7 bases and J by 2 bases. CDR3 length equals 16 residues. The germline gives CDR1 SGHRS, CDR2 YFSETQ. The CDR3 loop reads CASPSPWTGLAYEQYF. CDR3 bases: TGCGCCAGCCCCTCCCCCTGGACAGGGCTCGCCTACGAGCAGTACTTC.

The genes are TRBV4-3 and TRBJ2-2, with TRBD2 identical over 12 bases. Germline CDR1 is LGHNA and CDR2 is YSLEER. V trimming: 3 bases; J trimming: 2 bases; junction bases outside the gene matches: 1. The CDR3 is made up of 16 amino acids. DNA of the CDR3: TGCGCCAGCAGCCATGGACTAGCGGGAAACACCGGGGAGCTGTTTTTT. This codes for CASSHGLAGNTGELFF.

J is TRBJ2-1 and V is TRBV5-1; TRBD1 agrees at 7 bases. The length of the CDR3 is 14 residues. J was trimmed by 8 bases and V by 5 bases; bases with no gene match: 10. Germline V lookup: CDR1 SGHRS, CDR2 YFSETQ. The CDR3 sequence is CASRPTGPWDEQFF. CDR3 bases: TGCGCCAGCAGACCGACAGGGCCTTGGGATGAGCAGTTCTTC.

This sequence joins TRBV10-3 and TRBJ2-7; tentatively, D is TRBD2 (6 bases). The V end was cut by 0 bases, the J end by 3 bases, with 9 bases between. The germline V gene encodes CDR1 ENHRY and CDR2 SYGVKD. The CDR3 totals 14 residues. The chain's CDR3 is CAISESSSGYEQYF. The CDR3 DNA is TGTGCCATCAGTGAGTCGAGTAGCGGCTACGAGCAGTACTTC.

The J gene is TRBJ2-3, the V gene TRBV4-1; TRBD2 matches at 9 bases. Looked up from germline, CDR1 is MGHRA and CDR2 is YSYEKL. Trimming cost V 0 bases and J 1 base; bases outside gene matches: 2. The CDR3 runs to 16 residues. For the CDR3, the DNA is TGCGCCAGCAGCCAAGACAGCGGGAGGCGCACAGATACGCAGTATTTT. Translating gives CASSQDSGRRTDTQYF.

The sample holds a few counts of this clone. V and J are TRBV4-1 and TRBJ2-4, with TRBD1 matching over 9 bases. The junction had 8 bases not matched to a gene; V was cut back by 0 bases and J by 8 bases. The germline CDR1 and CDR2 sequences are MGHRA and YSYEKL. CDR3 length: 16 residues. CDR3 bases: TGCGCCAGCAGCCAAGAATGGAAGGGACAGGGATACATTCAGTACTTC. Its protein is CASSQEWKGQGYIQYF.

This clone was recorded once. V and J are TRBV7-3 and TRBJ1-1, with D tentatively TRBD1 (5 bases). V lost 6 bases, J lost 6 bases, and 11 bases lay in between. This CDR3 region has 12 residues. CDR1 is SGHTA and CDR2 is FQGTGA in the germline V gene. The CDR3 protein is CASSLGDSEAFF. DNA for the CDR3: TGTGCCAGCAGTCTAGGGGATTCTGAAGCTTTCTTT.

The chain recombines TRBV7-6 with TRBJ1-2; 8 positions agree with TRBD1. Per germline, CDR1 SGHVS and CDR2 FNYEAQ. J was trimmed by 1 base and V by 5 bases; bases with no gene match: 6. The CDR3 consists of 15 residues. The CDR3 loop is CASSPRQGLNYGYTF. The DNA for the CDR3 is TGTGCCAGCAGCCCGCGACAGGGGCTTAACTATGGCTACACCTTC.

The rearrangement joins TRBV4-3 to TRBJ1-1; the D gene is possibly TRBD1 (6 bases). The germline V and J ends were trimmed by 3 bases and 1 base, with 12 bases remaining between them. Germline lookup yields CDR1 LGHNA and CDR2 YSLEER. This CDR3 comprises 15 residues. CDR3: CASSHSQGSNTEAFF. The CDR3 DNA reads as TGCGCCAGCAGCCACAGTCAGGGGTCGAACACTGAAGCTTTCTTT.

The chain joins TRBV7-9 to TRBJ2-7; D gene uncertain. This CDR3 comprises 13 residues. Trimming took off 3 bases at V and 2 bases at J, with 8 bases between the two ends. The germline V gene has CDR1 SEHNR and CDR2 FQNEAQ (reference sequence). DNA of the CDR3: TGTGCCAGCAGCTTTCTGAGTCCCTACGAGCAGTACTTC. It is translated as CASSFLSPYEQYF.

About this clone: Other nucleotide sequences from this sample produce the same CDR3. CDR3 sequence reads: CAISEGFRGADYNEQFF. The CDR3 bases are TGTGCCATCAGTGAGGGTTTTCGGGGGGCCGACTACAATGAGCAGTTCTTC. The genes are TRBV10-3 and TRBJ2-1; D is perhaps TRBD2 (7 bases). Germline-derived CDR1 and CDR2 are ENHRY and SYGVKD. The germline V and J ends were trimmed by 2 bases and 3 bases, with 17 bases remaining between them. The length of the CDR3 is 17 residues.

The chain recombines TRBV6-5 with TRBJ1-1; 8 nucleotides agree with TRBD1. Trimming removed 5 bases from V and 5 bases from J; junction bases left unmatched: 7. The CDR3 length is 14 residues. The V gene's germline CDR1 is MNHEY and CDR2 SVGAGI. The CDR3 DNA reads TGTGCCAGCAGTGCCGGACAGGGAGGAACTGAAGCTTTCTTT. It translates to CASSAGQGGTEAFF.

The chain is built from TRBV10-3 and TRBJ2-7; tentative D call: TRBD1 (5 bases). The CDR3 covers 11 residues. The germline gives CDR1 ENHRY, CDR2 SYGVKD. V was clipped by 3 bases and J by 6 bases, with 6 bases between them. The CDR3 region has the DNA TGTGCCATCAGTGACAGGGCCGAGCAGTACTTC. Translation gives CAISDRAEQYF.

This chain uses TRBV19 with TRBJ1-5, with D perhaps matching TRBD1 (5 bases). This CDR3 contains 14 residues. Trimming cost V 3 bases and J 2 bases, with 8 bases left between them. Germline V lookup: CDR1 LNHDA, CDR2 SQIVND (reference sequence). The CDR3 spells CASSMSRGNQPQHF. CDR3 bases: TGTGCCAGTAGTATGTCCAGGGGCAATCAGCCCCAGCATTTT.

J is TRBJ2-7 and V is TRBV7-3; a weak D match, TRBD1 (5 bases). The CDR3 length is 16 residues. The germline V gene encodes CDR1 SGHTA and CDR2 FQGTGA. Trimming stripped 1 base from V and 6 bases from J, with 19 bases between. The CDR3 DNA reads as TGTGCCAGCAGCTTAATAGTCGCCCAGGGTTTAAGCGAGCAGTACTTC. This encodes CASSLIVAQGLSEQYF.

This rearrangement joins TRBV4-1 to TRBJ2-2; no definite D call. Germline CDR1 and CDR2: MGHRA and YSYEKL. This CDR3 contains 11 residues. V lost 4 bases, J lost 6 bases, and 3 bases lay in between. The chain's CDR3 is CASSLSGELFF. As DNA, the CDR3 is TGCGCCAGCAGCCTCTCCGGGGAGCTGTTTTTT.

V gene TRBV6-1 combines with J gene TRBJ1-1; 8 bases are shared with TRBD1. Germline loops: CDR1 MNHNS, CDR2 SASEGT. The CDR3 sequence is 14 residues long. With V trimmed by 4 bases and J by 2 bases, 3 bases remained unmatched. The CDR3 is CASSVTGGNTEAFF. The CDR3 bases are TGTGCCAGCAGTGTTACAGGGGGTAACACTGAAGCTTTCTTT.

V and J are TRBV4-1 and TRBJ2-5; 9 bases align to TRBD1. After removal of 2 bases from V and 4 bases from J, the junction contained 8 bases not matched to a gene. CDR3 length: 16 amino acids. Germline-derived CDR1 and CDR2 are MGHRA and YSYEKL. CDR3: CASSQHTGTGLETQYF. The CDR3 nucleotides are TGCGCCAGCAGCCAACATACTGGGACAGGGCTAGAGACCCAGTACTTC.

The V and J genes are TRBV5-1 and TRBJ2-6; 8 nucleotides agree with TRBD1. After removal of 1 base from V and 0 bases from J, the junction contained 3 bases not matched to a gene. The CDR3 spans 17 residues. Germline lookup yields CDR1 SGHRS and CDR2 YFSETQ. CDR3 protein: CASSLRTGYSGANVLTF. DNA for the CDR3: TGCGCCAGCAGCTTGCGGACAGGGTACTCTGGGGCCAACGTCCTGACTTTC.